The present T cell receptor beta chain was sequenced within a study of control samples from healthy donors and cancer patients. V lost 4 bases, J lost 3 bases, and 15 bases lay in between. This CDR3 has 14 amino acids. The germline gives CDR1 SQVTM, CDR2 ANQGSEA. Repertoires were generated with immunoSEQ multiplex PCR, while TCRdb's copy carries only in-frame clones and drops some. The table has under 70,000 clones, roughly 87% seen once. Sequencing was performed on blood. The source is a man between 50 and 59 years old in good health. The chain employs TRBV29-1 and TRBJ1-1; D possibly corresponds to TRBD1 (5 bases). Here the CDR3 reads CSVVRDGGYTEAFF. In nucleotides, the CDR3 is TGCAGCGTTGTACGGGATGGGGGGTACACTGAAGCTTTCTTT.